Presented here are 32 T cell receptor beta chains from one specimen sequenced in a study of T cell responses to AZD1222 COVID-19 vaccine. The table came from immunoSEQ multiplex PCR; TCRdb's copy has only in-frame clones and leaves some out. The sample lists around 150,000 clones; 85% to 95% were seen once. Source: peripheral blood, taken 28 days after the second AZD1222 dose. These receptors all come from an adult who received the AZD1222 COVID-19 vaccine.

V gene TRBV5-1 combines with J gene TRBJ1-1; no definite D call. CDR1 is SGHRS and CDR2 is YFSETQ in the germline V gene. Deletions cut 4 bases from V and 5 bases from J, with 15 bases between. This CDR3 is 14 amino acids long. CDR3 protein: CASSEVSVGTEAFF. The CDR3 nucleotides read TGCGCCAGCAGCGAGGTGTCCGTCGGGACTGAAGCTTTCTTT.

This chain links TRBV5-1 with TRBJ2-5; perhaps TRBD2 as D (5 bases). The germline V gene has CDR1 SGHRS and CDR2 YFSETQ. The V and J ends lost 4 bases and 1 base respectively, with 11 bases between them. The length of the CDR3 is 14 residues. The CDR3 region is CASSMRAVQETQYF. The CDR3 DNA is TGCGCCAGCAGCATGAGGGCGGTCCAAGAGACCCAGTACTTC.

CDR3 region: CASSVAPGLAGETQYF. The CDR3 DNA sequence: TGTGCCAGCAGCGTAGCCCCGGGACTAGCGGGAGAGACCCAGTACTTC. The chain couples TRBV9 to TRBJ2-5; 12 nucleotides line up with TRBD2. The CDR3 runs to 16 residues. The germline V gene encodes CDR1 SGDLS and CDR2 YYNGEE. V shed 0 bases and J 4 bases; nucleotides not matched to a gene: 4.

The chain has TRBV19 and TRBJ1-6; D may be TRBD1 (6 bases). Germline loops: CDR1 LNHDA, CDR2 SQIVND (reference sequence). V was cut by 5 bases and J by 4 bases, with 15 bases left in between. The CDR3 loop spans 16 amino acids. The CDR3 here is CASSPTFRGYNSPLHF. Written as DNA, the CDR3 is TGTGCCAGTAGTCCGACGTTCAGGGGTTATAATTCACCCCTCCACTTT.

The V call is TRBV18, the J call TRBJ1-2; D is possibly TRBD1 (6 bases). Germline V lookup: CDR1 KGHSH, CDR2 LQKENI. The V end was cut by 5 bases, the J end by 5 bases, with 21 bases between. The CDR3 is 16 amino acids. The CDR3 sequence: CASSSTTGGEWYGYTF. CDR3 bases: TGTGCCAGCTCATCAACGACAGGTGGGGAGTGGTATGGCTACACCTTC.

The rearrangement uses TRBV7-9 and TRBJ1-1, with D unresolved. V lost 5 bases and J 2 bases, leaving 9 bases between the germline ends. This CDR3 is 13 amino acids long. Germline loops: CDR1 SEHNR, CDR2 FQNEAQ (reference sequence). DNA of the CDR3: TGTGCCAGCAGCCCTGGTTCTAACACTGAAGCTTTCTTT. It specifies CASSPGSNTEAFF.

The chain carries TRBV28 and TRBJ1-2, with D unresolved. Trimming removed 5 bases from V and 4 bases from J, with 17 bases in between. Germline V gene lookup returns CDR1 MDHEN and CDR2 SYDVKM. The CDR3 runs to 15 residues. This CDR3 is CASSPPTPVFYGYTF. CDR3 coding DNA: TGTGCCAGCAGTCCCCCGACACCGGTGTTCTATGGCTACACCTTC.

This chain connects TRBV7-3 to TRBJ2-1; D possibly corresponds to TRBD1 (7 bases). In germline, CDR1 is SGHTA, CDR2 FQGTGA. The CDR3 contains 15 residues. V was trimmed by 4 bases and J by 7 bases, leaving 17 bases between them. The CDR3 DNA is TGTGCCAGCAGCTGGACAGGAGGGGTTAGAAATGAGCAGTTCTTC. Translating gives CASSWTGGVRNEQFF.

V usage is TRBV6-2 or TRBV6-3 and J usage is TRBJ2-5; possibly TRBD1 or TRBD2 for D (5 bases each). Germline CDR1 is MNHEY and CDR2 is SVGEGT. CDR3 size: 13 residues. Trimming cost V 8 bases and J 2 bases, with 12 bases left between them. This CDR3 is CASGHGGQETQYF. The DNA of the CDR3 is TGTGCCAGCGGCCATGGGGGTCAAGAGACCCAGTACTTC.

The chain links TRBV7-9 to TRBJ1-3, with a possible D match to TRBD1 (6 bases). V was trimmed by 2 bases and J by 2 bases, leaving 10 bases between them. This CDR3 has 15 residues. Germline values: CDR1 SEHNR, CDR2 FQNEAQ (reference sequence). The CDR3, as DNA: TGTGCCAGCAGCTTAACAGGGAGCACTGGAAACACCATATATTTT. This sequence encodes CASSLTGSTGNTIYF.

The chain has TRBV2 and TRBJ1-6, with 8 bases matching TRBD1. The CDR3 consists of 13 residues. The V segment lost 8 bases and the J segment 5 bases; nucleotides outside the gene matches: 2. Germline CDR1 SNHLY, CDR2 FYNNEI. CDR3 coding DNA: TGTGCCAGCCAGACAGGGGATAATTCACCCCTCCACTTT. Residues: CASQTGDNSPLHF.

This sequence joins TRBV15 and TRBJ1-5; tentative D call: TRBD1 (5 bases). The CDR3 runs to 16 residues. CDR1 is LNHNV and CDR2 is YYDKDF in the germline V gene (reference sequence). Trimming took 0 bases from V and 3 from J, leaving 12 bases between them. In nucleotides, the CDR3 is TGTGCCACCAGCAGAGATCTAGGGGACTCCAATCAGCCCCAGCATTTT. This codes for CATSRDLGDSNQPQHF.

The CDR3: CASSLNGYTF. CDR3 DNA: TGTGCCAGCAGTTTAAATGGCTACACCTTC. The chain employs TRBV12-3 or TRBV12-4 and TRBJ1-2; no clear D. Trimming cost V 2 bases and J 6 bases, with 1 base left between them. This CDR3 is built from 10 residues.

This sequence joins TRBV29-1 and TRBJ2-5; possibly TRBD2 for D (7 bases). CDR1 SQVTM and CDR2 ANQGSEA come from the germline V gene. The CDR3 runs 12 residues. Trimming pared 6 bases from V and 5 bases from J, leaving 13 bases between. CDR3 sequence: CSVHGGQETQYF. CDR3 bases: TGCAGCGTACACGGGGGGCAGGAGACCCAGTACTTC.

This rearrangement joins TRBV11-2 to TRBJ2-1, with D hard to call. Trimming shortened V by 5 bases and J by 10 bases, and 12 bases separated the two germline ends. The germline gives CDR1 SGHAT, CDR2 FQNNGV. CDR3 size: 12 residues. This chain's CDR3 is CASSPTANEQFF. In DNA, the CDR3 is TGTGCCAGCAGCCCGACGGCTAACGAGCAGTTCTTC.

About this clone itself: The same CDR3 also results from other DNA sequences found in this sample. J is TRBJ2-2 and V is TRBV10-3; D not certain. The CDR3 runs 16 residues. The germline V gene encodes CDR1 ENHRY and CDR2 SYGVKD. V was pared by 0 bases and J by 2 bases, with 10 bases between. The CDR3 coding sequence is TGTGCCATCAGTGAGTCGGGTCAGGTAAACACCGGGGAGCTGTTTTTT. Its protein product is CAISESGQVNTGELFF.

The DNA for the CDR3 is TGTGCCAGCAGCTCCTACGGAGAGACCCAGTACTTC. Its protein is CASSSYGETQYF. This rearrangement joins TRBV11-3 to TRBJ2-5, with D uncertain. The V gene's germline CDR1 is SGHNT and CDR2 YENEEA. The CDR3 is 12 residues long. The V end was cut by 4 bases, the J end by 4 bases, with 7 bases between.

Comment on this clone: Other DNA sequences in the sample encode the same CDR3. The CDR3 region has the DNA TGTGCCAGCAGTTCGGTCGGCTACACCTTC. Protein product: CASSSVGYTF. V usage is TRBV28 and J usage is TRBJ1-2, with D unclear. V gave up 4 bases and J gave up 8 bases, with 5 bases separating them. Germline CDR1 is MDHEN and CDR2 is SYDVKM. The length of the CDR3 is 10 residues.

The rearrangement links TRBV12-3 or TRBV12-4 to TRBJ1-4; 8 nucleotides align to TRBD1. CDR3 length equals 13 residues. J gave up 7 bases and V 8 bases, and 6 bases lay outside the gene matches. The CDR3 nucleotides read TGTGCCAGCGGACGACAGGGGTTTGAAAAACTGTTTTTT. As protein: CASGRQGFEKLFF.

V gene TRBV30 combines with J gene TRBJ1-1; 8 bases align to TRBD1. Looked up from germline, CDR1 is GTSNPN and CDR2 is SVGIG (reference sequence). The CDR3 extends over 12 amino acids. The V gene end was trimmed by 4 bases and the J gene end by 11 bases; junction bases not matched to a gene: 9. The CDR3 region is CAWMAGGAGAFF. The CDR3 nucleotides read TGTGCCTGGATGGCAGGGGGCGCTGGCGCTTTCTTT.

In this sample, this clone turned up many times. The genes are TRBV6-2 or TRBV6-3 and TRBJ1-4, with TRBD1 identical over 8 bases. The CDR3 has 15 amino acids. From germline, CDR1 is MNHEY and CDR2 SVGEGT. V dropped 6 bases and J dropped 7; count of bases not matched to a gene: 10. The CDR3 nucleotides are TGTGCCAGCAGCCAGACGACAGGGGACCTTGAAAAACTGTTTTTT. Protein sequence: CASSQTTGDLEKLFF.

J is TRBJ1-2 and V is TRBV6-5; TRBD1 is a possible D gene (5 bases). CDR1 and CDR2 (germline): MNHEY, SVGAGI. The CDR3 contains 13 residues. The V gene lost 6 bases and the J gene lost 3 bases, with 11 bases spanning the gap. In DNA, the CDR3 is TGTGCCAGCAGGCCCGGGACGGACTATGGCTACACCTTC. It yields the protein CASRPGTDYGYTF.

V is TRBV5-1 and J is TRBJ1-1, with no clear D. The CDR3 has 13 amino acids. Germline V gene lookup returns CDR1 SGHRS and CDR2 YFSETQ. Deletions cut 3 bases from V and 5 bases from J, with 11 bases between. CDR3 sequence reads: CASSSEMGTEAFF. The CDR3 nucleotides are TGCGCCAGCAGCTCGGAAATGGGGACTGAAGCTTTCTTT. The full variable domain, rest sourced from reference TRBV5-1 and TRBJ1-1, is KAGVTQTPRYLIKTRGQQVTLSCSPISGHRSVSWYQQTPGQGLQFLFEYFSETQRNKGNFPGRFSGRQFSNSRSEMNVSTLELGDSALYLCASSSEMGTEAFFGQGTRLTVV.

This chain links TRBV28 with TRBJ2-1, with TRBD2 as a possible D gene (6 bases). From germline, CDR1 is MDHEN and CDR2 SYDVKM. V was shortened by 5 bases and J by 4 bases, with 15 bases between the two germline ends. CDR3 length equals 15 residues. For the CDR3, the DNA is TGTGCCAGCAGTCCGGACACACGGGGGTACAATGAGCAGTTCTTC. Protein: CASSPDTRGYNEQFF.

In DNA form, the CDR3 reads TGCGCCAGCAGCTTGGACACCGGGGGTGGAGAGACCCAGTACTTC. It translates to CASSLDTGGGETQYF. The chain links TRBV5-1 to TRBJ2-5; D is possibly TRBD2 (6 bases). The CDR3 consists of 15 residues. Germline V gene data show CDR1 as SGHRS and CDR2 as YFSETQ. The V end was cut by 0 bases, the J end by 4 bases, with 13 bases between.

This clone has only one observation. This chain joins TRBV5-1 and TRBJ2-5; weak D call: TRBD1 (5 bases). The CDR3 consists of 15 residues. Germline V gene sequence: CDR1 SGHRS, CDR2 YFSETQ. V was clipped by 0 bases and J by 0 bases, with 9 bases between them. DNA of the CDR3: TGCGCCAGCAGCTTGGTGCAGGGAAACCAAGAGACCCAGTACTTC. The encoded protein is CASSLVQGNQETQYF.

The chain is built from TRBV6-2 or TRBV6-3 and TRBJ2-1; TRBD2 agrees at 9 bases. The CDR3 loop spans 15 amino acids. The germline CDR1 and CDR2 sequences are MNHEY and SVGEGT. The J segment lost 8 bases and the V segment lost 2 bases, leaving 7 bases of the junction unmatched. CDR3 residues: CASSYTWTSVDEQFF. The CDR3 DNA reads as TGTGCCAGCAGTTACACCTGGACTAGCGTTGATGAGCAGTTCTTC.

Only one count was recorded for this clone. CDR3 sequence: CASSTHPGEGADTQYF. The CDR3, as DNA: TGTGCCAGCAGTACACACCCAGGGGAGGGGGCAGATACGCAGTATTTT. The V and J genes are TRBV27 and TRBJ2-3; possibly TRBD2 for D (7 bases). Trimming left V 5 bases short and J 4 bases short, with 19 bases between. The germline V gene encodes CDR1 MNHEY and CDR2 SMNVEV (reference sequence). This CDR3 region has 16 residues.

The chain carries TRBV7-9 and TRBJ1-1, with no clear D. The CDR3 loop spans 13 amino acids. V was pared by 0 bases and J by 8 bases, with 10 bases between. CDR1 and CDR2 from the germline V gene are SEHNR and FQNEAQ (reference sequence). Written as DNA, the CDR3 is TGTGCCAGCAGCTTAGCGGGCAGTCAAGAAGCTTTCTTT. This encodes CASSLAGSQEAFF.

The J gene is TRBJ2-7, the V gene TRBV28, with D possibly being TRBD1 or TRBD2 (7 bases each). The germline gives CDR1 MDHEN, CDR2 SYDVKM. Trimming removed 7 bases at V and 6 bases at J, with 19 bases between. CDR3 length: 14 residues. Here the CDR3 DNA reads TGTGCCAGCACCTGGGAGGGGGCCGGGTCCGAGCAGTACTTC. Residues: CASTWEGAGSEQYF.

The chain couples TRBV28 to TRBJ2-2, with D possibly being TRBD2 (7 bases). The CDR3 runs to 16 residues. Germline V gene data show CDR1 as MDHEN and CDR2 as SYDVKM. Trimming cost V 3 bases and J 4 bases, with 15 bases left between them. The CDR3 bases are TGTGCCAGCAGTTTTGCGGGGGCTGGCGGCACCGGGGAGCTGTTTTTT. The encoded protein is CASSFAGAGGTGELFF.

The chain recombines TRBV6-5 with TRBJ1-1; no clear D gene. Germline V gene lookup returns CDR1 MNHEY and CDR2 SVGAGI. The CDR3 has 14 amino acids. Deletions cut 6 bases from V and 1 base from J, with 12 bases between. In nucleotides, the CDR3 is TGTGCCAGCAGCGGAGGTCGGGCGAACACTGAAGCTTTCTTT. Translation gives CASSGGRANTEAFF.